The 32 T cell receptor beta chains listed next were all sequenced from one sample in a study of blood T cell repertoires in COVID-19. Using immunoSEQ multiplex PCR, the repertoire was profiled, and TCRdb retains in-frame clones only, with some absent. The sample carries 35,000 or so clones, 85% to 90% recorded once. Sequencing input: peripheral blood. These receptors were collected from a man in his 70s with acute or convalescent COVID-19.

V and J are TRBV7-9 and TRBJ1-1, with 12 bases identical to TRBD1. J lost 10 bases, V lost 4 bases, and 7 bases had no gene match. The CDR3 runs to 14 residues. Germline V gives CDR1 SEHNR, CDR2 FQNEAQ (reference sequence). The CDR3 sequence is CASSSSGQGAVAFF. The CDR3 DNA reads as TGTGCCAGCAGCTCCTCGGGACAGGGGGCGGTAGCTTTCTTT.

The chain joins TRBV10-3 to TRBJ1-3; D is possibly TRBD1 (6 bases). The germline CDR1 and CDR2 sequences are ENHRY and SYGVKD. This CDR3 is 15 amino acids long. The germline V and J ends were trimmed by 5 bases and 0 bases, with 11 bases remaining between them. The CDR3 DNA reads as TGTGCCATCAGTATTGACAGGCGCTCTGGAAACACCATATATTTT. Translating it yields CAISIDRRSGNTIYF.

This clone was detected once. This chain's CDR3 is CASSLDQNPGAGRNYGYTF. CDR3 in DNA: TGTGCCAGCAGCTTGGATCAAAATCCCGGCGCGGGGAGAAACTATGGCTACACCTTC. The chain has TRBV5-6 and TRBJ1-2; D gene unclear. This CDR3 is built from 19 residues. V gave up 0 bases and J gave up 2 bases, with 23 bases separating them. Germline V lookup: CDR1 SGHDT, CDR2 YYEEEE.

The chain links TRBV11-2 to TRBJ2-7, with 9 bases lining up with TRBD1. Trimming at V came to 5 bases and at J to 5 bases, leaving 4 bases not matched to a gene. The germline V gene encodes CDR1 SGHAT and CDR2 FQNNGV. This CDR3 comprises 13 residues. This CDR3 is CASSLRDRDEQYF. CDR3 sequence (DNA): TGTGCCAGCAGCCTCCGGGACAGGGACGAGCAGTACTTC.

This chain connects TRBV5-1 to TRBJ2-3; a weak D match, TRBD2 (5 bases). Trimming pared 4 bases from V and 4 bases from J, leaving 16 bases between. Germline V gene data show CDR1 as SGHRS and CDR2 as YFSETQ. This CDR3 has 15 residues. CDR3 bases: TGCGCCAGCAGCCCTAACTTCGGGGTAGCAGATACGCAGTATTTT. Translating it yields CASSPNFGVADTQYF.

This chain joins TRBV5-6 and TRBJ2-1, with a weak D call TRBD2 (6 bases). CDR1 is SGHDT, CDR2 YYEEEE, per germline. V was shortened by 7 bases and J by 5 bases, with 22 bases between the two germline ends. The CDR3 is 16 amino acids. The CDR3 region is CASRRLALTTHNEQFF. As DNA, the CDR3 is TGTGCCAGCCGCCGTCTAGCGCTCACCACCCACAATGAGCAGTTCTTC.

The chain uses TRBV28 and TRBJ2-1; 12 positions match TRBD1. CDR1 is MDHEN and CDR2 is SYDVKM in the germline V gene. Trimming cost V 0 bases and J 0 bases; bases outside gene matches: 15. The CDR3 length is 22 residues. The CDR3 DNA is TGTGCCAGCAGTTTATGGGTTGAAACGGGACAGGGGGCACGGGGCTCCTACAATGAGCAGTTCTTC. Translation: CASSLWVETGQGARGSYNEQFF.

This clone was counted a single time. The chain links TRBV6-5 to TRBJ2-5; D is uncertain. The CDR3 is made up of 13 amino acids. Looked up from germline, CDR1 is MNHEY and CDR2 is SVGAGI. V lost 2 bases to trimming and J lost 5 bases, with 9 bases between them. This chain's CDR3 is CASSYSRVETQYF. In DNA, the CDR3 is TGTGCCAGCAGTTACAGCCGTGTGGAGACCCAGTACTTC.

The rearrangement joins TRBV7-9 to TRBJ2-2, with a weak D call TRBD1 (5 bases). Trimming took off 1 base at V and 4 bases at J, with 7 bases between the two ends. The CDR3 loop spans 14 amino acids. Germline V gene lookup returns CDR1 SEHNR and CDR2 FQNEAQ (reference sequence). In DNA, the CDR3 is TGTGCCAGCAGCTTAGGGGGCAGCACCGGGGAGCTGTTTTTT. Translation: CASSLGGSTGELFF.

The chain recombines TRBV13 with TRBJ2-2, with 9 bases aligning to TRBD2. The V gene's germline CDR1 is PRHDT and CDR2 FYEKMQ (reference sequence). The ends lost 2 bases at V and 7 bases at J; junction bases unmatched: 5. This CDR3 comprises 15 residues. CDR3 DNA: TGTGCCAGCAGCTTATACGTAGCGGGGGACGGGGAGCTGTTTTTT. Translation gives CASSLYVAGDGELFF.

The rearrangement links TRBV5-1 to TRBJ1-1, with 8 bases aligning to TRBD1. The CDR3 is 14 residues long. Germline CDR1 SGHRS, CDR2 YFSETQ. V was pared by 4 bases and J by 1 base, with 3 bases of the junction left unmatched. In DNA, the CDR3 is TGCGCCAGCAGCCGGGACAGGACGAACACTGAAGCTTTCTTT. This codes for CASSRDRTNTEAFF.

V is TRBV24-1 and J is TRBJ2-1, with 7 bases aligning to TRBD1. The CDR3 consists of 14 residues. Germline V CDR1 and CDR2: KGHDR, SFDVKD. J was trimmed by 2 bases and V by 5 bases; bases with no gene match: 2. DNA for the CDR3: TGTGCCACCAGTGGGGACAGAGCCTACAATGAGCAGTTCTTC. Translation gives CATSGDRAYNEQFF.

This chain connects TRBV3-1 (or the pseudogene TRBV3-2) to TRBJ1-1, with 9 bases that match TRBD1. Germline loops: CDR1 LGHDT, CDR2 YNNKEL (reference sequence). The CDR3 has 15 amino acids. Trimming removed 5 bases from V and 2 bases from J; junction bases left unmatched: 6. CDR3 sequence: CASSTPGQGNTEAFF. The CDR3 DNA is TGTGCCAGCAGCACGCCGGGACAGGGCAACACTGAAGCTTTCTTT.

The chain is built from TRBV9 and TRBJ2-7, with TRBD2 matching 10 bases. CDR3 length: 16 amino acids. The ends lost 3 bases at V and 2 bases at J; junction bases unmatched: 8. Germline assignment: CDR1 SGDLS and CDR2 YYNGEE. The CDR3 reads CASSAPSGRFTYEQYF. The CDR3 DNA follows: TGTGCCAGCAGCGCTCCTAGCGGGAGATTCACCTACGAGCAGTACTTC.

The chain uses TRBV7-3 and TRBJ1-1, with 7 bases fitting TRBD1. The CDR3 runs to 12 residues. Germline V lookup: CDR1 SGHTA, CDR2 FQGTGA. V dropped 4 bases and J dropped 7; count of bases not matched to a gene: 3. CDR3 residues: CASSSRTGEAFF. The CDR3 DNA reads TGTGCCAGCAGCTCTAGGACAGGTGAAGCTTTCTTT.

In this sample, this clone turned up once. This chain connects TRBV3-1 (or the pseudogene TRBV3-2) to TRBJ2-1, with no clear D. CDR1 is LGHDT, CDR2 YNNKEL, per germline (reference sequence). V dropped 0 bases and J dropped 5 bases, with 8 bases sitting between them. The CDR3 has 14 amino acids. This CDR3 reads CASSQEKTNNEQFF. The CDR3 DNA follows: TGTGCCAGCAGCCAAGAGAAAACAAACAATGAGCAGTTCTTC.

The rearrangement joins TRBV3-1 (or the pseudogene TRBV3-2) to TRBJ2-1, with 8 bases aligning to TRBD2. This CDR3 spans 17 amino acids. Per germline, CDR1 LGHDT and CDR2 YNNKEL (reference sequence). With 1 base clipped from V and 2 bases from J, the junction kept 7 bases outside the gene matches. The CDR3 bases are TGTGCCAGCAGCCAAGCGGGAGGGAGGGGGGCCTACAATGAGCAGTTCTTC. Translating gives CASSQAGGRGAYNEQFF.

The rearrangement joins TRBV7-9 to TRBJ1-4; maybe TRBD1 (6 bases). The V gene lost 4 bases and the J gene lost 8 bases, with 26 bases spanning the gap. From germline, CDR1 is SEHNR and CDR2 FQNEAQ (reference sequence). This CDR3 comprises 18 residues. CDR3 sequence reads: CASSWGRAGAWSVEKLFF. The DNA of the CDR3 is TGTGCCAGCAGCTGGGGAAGGGCAGGGGCGTGGTCGGTGGAAAAACTGTTTTTT.

This chain uses TRBV5-1 with TRBJ2-3; perhaps TRBD1 as D (6 bases). Per germline, CDR1 SGHRS and CDR2 YFSETQ. CDR3 length equals 15 residues. V was pared by 1 base and J by 5 bases, with 14 bases between. Here the CDR3 reads CASSLIDRRGDTQYF. CDR3 coding DNA: TGCGCCAGCAGCTTGATAGACAGGCGAGGAGATACGCAGTATTTT.

The chain carries TRBV18 and TRBJ1-2, with 7 bases identical to TRBD1. Unmatched junction bases numbered 14, after V lost 2 bases and J lost 8 bases. CDR3 length: 16 residues. Per germline, CDR1 KGHSH and CDR2 LQKENI. CDR3 protein: CASSPTGDRVFEGYTF. The CDR3 DNA reads as TGTGCCAGCTCACCAACGGGAGACAGGGTCTTTGAAGGCTACACCTTC.

This chain joins TRBV11-2 and TRBJ2-1; TRBD1 is a possible D gene (6 bases). CDR1 and CDR2 from the germline V gene are SGHAT and FQNNGV. The V end was cut by 3 bases, the J end by 4 bases, with 13 bases between. The CDR3 consists of 15 residues. CDR3 nucleotide sequence: TGTGCCAGCAGCTTTCTACAGGGAATTTACAATGAGCAGTTCTTC. This gives the protein CASSFLQGIYNEQFF.

This clone occurred once. The rearrangement links TRBV7-9 to TRBJ2-3; the D gene is possibly TRBD1 (6 bases). Looked up from germline, CDR1 is SEHNR and CDR2 is FQNEAQ (reference sequence). There are 13 residues in the CDR3. V lost 1 base to trimming and J lost 8 bases, with 10 bases between them. The CDR3: CASSLEGGGTQYF. Written as DNA, the CDR3 is TGTGCCAGCAGCTTAGAAGGGGGTGGTACGCAGTATTTT.

CDR3 residues: CASNRAPKRGEKLFF. The CDR3 DNA is TGTGCCAGCAACCGAGCCCCTAAAAGGGGTGAAAAACTGTTTTTT. This chain links TRBV2 with TRBJ1-4, with a possible D match to TRBD1 (5 bases). Germline CDR1 SNHLY, CDR2 FYNNEI. With 7 bases removed from V and 7 bases from J, the gap between germline ends came to 19 bases. The CDR3 has 15 amino acids.

CDR3 region: CASSLGVLNTDTQYF. The CDR3 DNA is TGTGCCAGCAGCTTAGGAGTCCTCAACACAGATACGCAGTATTTT. The J gene is TRBJ2-3, the V gene TRBV7-9; D remains unclear. Germline-derived CDR1 and CDR2 are SEHNR and FQNEAQ (reference sequence). V was shortened by 1 base and J by 2 bases, with 10 bases between the two germline ends. The CDR3 runs to 15 residues.

V usage is TRBV4-2 and J usage is TRBJ1-2; D remains ambiguous. Germline V gives CDR1 LGHNA, CDR2 YNFKEQ. This CDR3 has 16 residues. V gave up 1 base and J gave up 1 base, with 13 bases separating them. The chain's CDR3 is CASSQVGEGRNYGYTF. Here the CDR3 DNA reads TGTGCCAGCAGCCAAGTCGGGGAAGGCCGTAACTATGGCTACACCTTC.

The chain has TRBV7-3 and TRBJ2-6; 10 bases fit TRBD1. Germline CDR1 SGHTA, CDR2 FQGTGA. V shed 8 bases and J 1 base; nucleotides not matched to a gene: 8. The CDR3 consists of 17 residues. CDR3 in DNA: TGTGCCAGCCGAGAGACAGGGGGCGCGTCTGGGGCCAACGTCCTGACTTTC. It yields the protein CASRETGGASGANVLTF.

V gene TRBV2 combines with J gene TRBJ2-2; TRBD1 matches 7 bases. Unmatched junction bases numbered 5, after V lost 9 bases and J lost 1 base. This CDR3 is built from 14 residues. Germline values: CDR1 SNHLY, CDR2 FYNNEI. CDR3 DNA: TGTGCCAGTCGAGACAGGGAGAACACCGGGGAGCTGTTTTTT. Its translation is CASRDRENTGELFF. Looking up the rest from reference TRBV2 and TRBJ2-2 gives the full variable domain: EPEVTQTPSHQVTQMGQEVILRCVPISNHLYFYWYRQILGQKVEFLVSFYNNEISEKSEIFDDQFSVERPDGSNFTLKIRSTKLEDSAMYFCASRDRENTGELFFGEGSRLTVL.

The rearrangement joins TRBV6-2 or TRBV6-3 to TRBJ2-1, with TRBD2 matching over 12 bases. From germline, CDR1 is MNHEY and CDR2 SVGEGT. The V segment lost 5 bases and the J segment 6 bases; nucleotides outside the gene matches: 2. The CDR3 runs to 14 residues. CDR3 in DNA: TGTGCCAGCAGTGCGGGACTAGCGGGCAATGAGCAGTTCTTC. Translating gives CASSAGLAGNEQFF.

V usage is TRBV5-4 and J usage is TRBJ2-7; 10 bases line up with TRBD2. J lost 5 bases, V lost 1 base, and 6 bases had no gene match. There are 15 residues in the CDR3. Per the germline V gene, CDR1 is SGHNT and CDR2 is YYREEE (reference sequence). CDR3 nucleotides: TGTGCCAGCAGCTTGACACTAGCGGGAAACGACGAGCAGTACTTC. Protein product: CASSLTLAGNDEQYF.

The chain employs TRBV5-6 and TRBJ2-1; 7 positions agree with TRBD1. The V gene's germline CDR1 is SGHDT and CDR2 YYEEEE. V shed 6 bases, J shed 4 bases, and the junction held 7 bases outside the gene matches. The CDR3 covers 14 residues. DNA for the CDR3: TGTGCCAGCACCTCCGAGACAGGGTACAATGAGCAGTTCTTC. Translating gives CASTSETGYNEQFF.

The chain carries TRBV18 and TRBJ1-5, with TRBD1 matching 8 bases. V shed 3 bases, J shed 2 bases, and the junction held 3 bases outside the gene matches. This CDR3 has 15 amino acids. The germline V gene has CDR1 KGHSH and CDR2 LQKENI. The CDR3: CASSPGQGGNQPQHF. The CDR3 bases are TGTGCCAGCTCACCCGGACAGGGAGGCAATCAGCCCCAGCATTTT.

The rearrangement joins TRBV2 to TRBJ1-1; TRBD1 matches at 8 bases. V shed 4 bases, J shed 4 bases, and the junction held 5 bases outside the gene matches. The CDR3 sequence is 14 residues long. The V gene's germline CDR1 is SNHLY and CDR2 FYNNEI. For the CDR3, the DNA is TGTGCCAGCAGTGCTACAGGGGGAGTCACTGAAGCTTTCTTT. This translates into CASSATGGVTEAFF. Supplemented by reference TRBV2 and TRBJ1-1, the full variable domain reads EPEVTQTPSHQVTQMGQEVILRCVPISNHLYFYWYRQILGQKVEFLVSFYNNEISEKSEIFDDQFSVERPDGSNFTLKIRSTKLEDSAMYFCASSATGGVTEAFFGQGTRLTVV.